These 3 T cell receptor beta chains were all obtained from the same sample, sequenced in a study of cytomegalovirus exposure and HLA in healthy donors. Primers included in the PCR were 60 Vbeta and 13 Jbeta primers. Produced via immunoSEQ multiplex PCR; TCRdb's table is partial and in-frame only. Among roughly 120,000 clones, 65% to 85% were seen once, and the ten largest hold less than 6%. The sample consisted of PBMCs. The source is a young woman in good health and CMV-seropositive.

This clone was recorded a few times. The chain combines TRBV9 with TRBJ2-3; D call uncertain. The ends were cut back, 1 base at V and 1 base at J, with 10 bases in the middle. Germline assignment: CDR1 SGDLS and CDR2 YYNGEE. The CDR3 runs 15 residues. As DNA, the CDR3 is TGTGCCAGCAGCGTACTGGTTGCAGGCACAGATACGCAGTATTTT. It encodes CASSVLVAGTDTQYF.

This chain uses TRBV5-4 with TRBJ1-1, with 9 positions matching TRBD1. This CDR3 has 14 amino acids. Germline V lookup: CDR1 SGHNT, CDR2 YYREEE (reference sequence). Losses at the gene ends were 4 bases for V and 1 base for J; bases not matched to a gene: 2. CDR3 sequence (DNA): TGTGCCAGCAGCAGGGACAGGGAGAACACTGAAGCTTTCTTT. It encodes CASSRDRENTEAFF. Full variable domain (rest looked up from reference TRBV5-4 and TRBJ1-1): ETGVTQSPTHLIKTRGQQVTLRCSSQSGHNTVSWYQQALGQGPQFIFQYYREEENGRGNFPPRFSGLQFPNYSSELNVNALELDDSALYLCASSRDRENTEAFFGQGTRLTVV.

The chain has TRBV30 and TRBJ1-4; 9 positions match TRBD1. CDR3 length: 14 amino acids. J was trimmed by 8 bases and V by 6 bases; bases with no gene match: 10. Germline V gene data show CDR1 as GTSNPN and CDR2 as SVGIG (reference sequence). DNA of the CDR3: TGTGCCTGCAAAATACAGGGGGCAGGGGAAAAACTGTTTTTT. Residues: CACKIQGAGEKLFF.